This entry describes one T cell receptor (beta chain). Its antigen is unknown. The data belong to a study of HIV-infected patients and healthy controls. The CDR3 spans 16 residues. Germline V lookup: CDR1 SGHRS, CDR2 YFSETQ. The V end lost 2 bases, the J end lost 2 bases, and 13 bases lay between the germline ends. All unsorted peripheral T cells were captured because whole blood was used without fractionation. Study-wide results and caveats: MAIT alpha-chain CDR3s were frequent in healthy controls, depleted in HIV+.

cDNA was made from roughly 500 ng RNA using alpha and beta constant primers. Using multiplexing indices, alpha and beta chain libraries were generated apart by chain-specific third strand synthesis. In TCRdb, the 5' RACE reads were re-called with MiXCR into one record per CDR3 protein. The sample consists of under 20,000 distinct CDR3 sequences, around 9.3% of them appearing once. The sequence derives from an adult in good health. This chain uses TRBV5-1 with TRBJ2-2; D possibly corresponds to TRBD2 (6 bases). The sequenced sample consisted of blood. CDR3 in amino acids: CASSFRGRSNTGELFF. In nucleotides, the CDR3 is TGCGCCAGCAGCTTTCGGGGGAGGTCAAACACCGGGGAGCTGTTTTTT.